This is a list of T cell receptor beta chains from one sample in a study of OX40 agonist ivuxolimab in advanced cancers. The protocol was immunoSEQ multiplex PCR, while the TCRdb copy is restricted to in-frame clones and leaves out a portion. Of some 80,000 clones in the sample, 94% were seen once. The sample here was CD4+ or CD8+ T cells sorted from blood, taken in a trial of the OX40 agonist ivuxolimab. The receptors originated from an adult with an advanced solid tumor such as melanoma, head and neck, liver or kidney cancer. CDR3s include the opening cysteine and the closing phenylalanine or tryptophan. The D gene is left open where the match is weak. The size of a clone is reported for some rows only, either as once, few or many, or as a class for expanded clones.

v_call,j_call,clone_size,d_call,cdr3_aa,cdr3_nt
TRBV27,TRBJ1-4,NA,TRBD1,CASSGQGGSNEKLFF,TGTGCCAGCTCGGGACAGGGAGGGTCTAATGAAAAACTGTTTTTT
TRBV27,TRBJ2-5,NA,TRBD2,CASSLTAGGFQETQYF,TGTGCCAGCAGTTTAACGGCGGGAGGTTTCCAAGAGACCCAGTACTTC
TRBV7-9,TRBJ2-7,once,TRBD1,CASSPSGQGTAGQYF,TGTGCCAGCAGCCCGTCTGGACAGGGGACCGCTGGGCAGTACTTC
TRBV7-2,TRBJ2-7,NA,NA,CASSSVRGEQYF,TGTGCCAGCAGCTCAGTCCGGGGCGAGCAGTACTTC
TRBV4-3,TRBJ2-7,NA,NA,CASSQDPDRLYEQYF,TGCGCCAGCAGCCAAGACCCAGACAGGCTCTACGAGCAGTACTTC
TRBV4-2,TRBJ2-2,NA,NA,CASSQAEGAGELFF,TGTGCCAGCAGCCAAGCGGAGGGCGCCGGGGAGCTGTTTTTT
TRBV20-1,TRBJ2-5,few,NA,CSATTETQYF,TGCAGTGCTACGACGGAGACCCAGTACTTC
TRBV7-9,TRBJ2-7,NA,TRBD1,CASSLARTGGGDEQYF,TGTGCCAGCAGCTTAGCCCGAACAGGGGGCGGCGACGAGCAGTACTTC
TRBV5-1,TRBJ2-7,NA,TRBD2,CASSLGLSGRYEQYF,TGCGCCAGCAGCTTAGGATTAAGCGGGAGGTACGAGCAGTACTTC
TRBV4-1,TRBJ2-1,NA,TRBD1,CASSRTMGQETYNEQFF,TGCGCCAGCAGCCGAACAATGGGACAGGAGACTTACAATGAGCAGTTCTTC
TRBV20-1,TRBJ2-7,NA,NA,CSAETSHEQYF,TGCAGTGCTGAGACGTCCCACGAGCAGTACTTC
TRBV12-5,TRBJ2-7,NA,TRBD1,CASGLATSGTESSYEQYF,TGTGCTAGTGGTTTGGCCACTTCCGGGACAGAGAGCTCCTACGAGCAGTACTTC
TRBV7-9,TRBJ2-7,NA,TRBD1,CASSLETGVSYEQYF,TGTGCCAGCAGCTTGGAGACAGGGGTGTCCTACGAGCAGTACTTC
TRBV7-9,TRBJ1-3,NA,TRBD1,CASSQPGGSGNTIYF,TGTGCCAGCAGCCAACCAGGGGGGTCTGGAAACACCATATATTTT
TRBV4-1,TRBJ2-7,NA,NA,CASSQEGPYEQYF,TGCGCCAGCAGCCAAGAGGGCCCCTACGAGCAGTACTTC
TRBV4-3,TRBJ2-7,NA,NA,CASSQGNTNSYEQYF,TGCGCCAGCAGCCAAGGAAACACAAACTCCTACGAGCAGTACTTC
TRBV25-1,TRBJ2-2,NA,TRBD2,CASSGGGTGELFF,TGTGCCAGCAGTGGGGGGGGCACCGGGGAGCTGTTTTTT
TRBV19,TRBJ1-1,few,NA,CASSMTENTEAFF,TGTGCCAGTAGTATGACGGAGAACACTGAAGCTTTCTTT
TRBV11-2,TRBJ1-2,NA,NA,CASSPTNYGYTF,TGTGCCAGCAGCCCCACCAACTATGGCTACACCTTC
TRBV18,TRBJ2-7,once,TRBD2,CASSPFPSGDVYEQYF,TGTGCCAGCTCACCCTTTCCTAGCGGGGACGTGTACGAGCAGTACTTC
TRBV9,TRBJ1-2,NA,TRBD1,CASSGGQGASTF,TGTGCCAGCAGCGGCGGACAGGGGGCTAGCACCTTC
TRBV4-1,TRBJ2-7,NA,TRBD2,CASSQEPAGDEQYF,TGCGCCAGCAGCCAAGAACCAGCGGGAGACGAGCAGTACTTC
TRBV19,TRBJ2-7,NA,TRBD1,CASSTGGYEQYF,TGTGCCAGTAGCACAGGGGGATACGAGCAGTACTTC
TRBV6-5,TRBJ2-5,NA,NA,CASSYDPSYQETQYF,TGTGCCAGCAGTTACGATCCCTCGTACCAAGAGACCCAGTACTTC
TRBV6-1,TRBJ2-7,NA,NA,CASTQGPHEQYF,TGTGCCAGCACACAGGGACCCCACGAGCAGTACTTC
TRBV7-9,TRBJ1-1,NA,NA,CASSLYGVNTEAFF,TGTGCCAGCAGCTTATATGGGGTAAACACTGAAGCTTTCTTT
TRBV4-3,TRBJ2-1,NA,TRBD1,CASSQDRQGAYNEQFF,TGCGCCAGCAGCCAAGATCGACAGGGGGCCTACAATGAGCAGTTCTTC
TRBV7-9,TRBJ2-3,NA,NA,CASSSLPDTQYF,TGTGCCAGCAGCTCCCTCCCAGATACGCAGTATTTT
TRBV27,TRBJ1-5,once,NA,CASRWTGSNQPQHF,TGTGCCAGCAGGTGGACGGGGAGCAATCAGCCCCAGCATTTT
TRBV10-3,TRBJ2-7,NA,TRBD2,CAISVGTSPLEQYF,TGTGCCATCAGTGTCGGGACTAGCCCCCTCGAGCAGTACTTC
TRBV9,TRBJ2-3,NA,NA,CASSVDAYPSTDTQYF,TGTGCCAGCAGCGTAGACGCATACCCTAGCACAGATACGCAGTATTTT
TRBV5-6,TRBJ2-7,NA,TRBD2,CASSRGFRDYLSYEQYF,TGTGCCAGCAGCCGAGGGTTCCGGGACTACCTCTCCTACGAGCAGTACTTC
TRBV5-1,TRBJ2-3,NA,TRBD1,CASSFEQGGLYTDTQYF,TGCGCCAGCAGCTTTGAACAGGGGGGACTTTACACAGATACGCAGTATTTT
TRBV7-6,TRBJ2-7,NA,TRBD1,CASSLSGQGAFYEQYF,TGTGCCAGCAGCTTAAGTGGACAGGGGGCTTTCTACGAGCAGTACTTC
TRBV19,TRBJ2-3,NA,NA,CASTPDRRTQYF,TGTGCCAGTACGCCGGACCGACGGACGCAGTATTTT
TRBV6-5,TRBJ2-7,NA,NA,CASGTEVYEQYF,TGTGCCAGCGGGACGGAGGTCTACGAGCAGTACTTC
TRBV18,TRBJ2-5,once,NA,CASSPDRVLGETQYF,TGTGCCAGCTCACCCGACAGAGTGCTGGGGGAGACCCAGTACTTC